This TCR beta chain was profiled in a study of a mutant IDH1 vaccine in newly diagnosed glioma. Study as a whole: Treated patients comprised around 60% males and approximately 38% females, mean age approximately 38 years. Visit V13 took place at week 47, and visit V12 happened at week 35. Receipt of radiotherapy, temozolomide, or both preceded the study, and most received both.

Clones were read by immunoSEQ multiplex PCR, and TCRdb kept only the in-frame ones, dropping some. Here the sample spans fewer than 70,000 clones, more than 75% being singletons. To note about this clone: No antigen is known for it.

V was clipped by 0 bases and J by 4 bases, with 16 bases between them. The germline V gene encodes CDR1 ENHRY and CDR2 SYGVKD. CDR3 length equals 17 residues. Stated time point: week 35, safety follow-up. Doses consisted of 300 ug of mutant IDH1 20-mer peptide each, paired with topical imiquimod. The specimen comprised PBMCs, sampled from a glioma patient whose treatment included an IDH1 peptide vaccine. The receptor was isolated from a man aged 25 to 40 with glioma. This sequence joins TRBV10-3 and TRBJ2-1; D perhaps matches TRBD2 (7 bases). CDR3 sequence: CAISESTAGAFYNEQFF. The CDR3 bases are TGTGCCATCAGTGAGTCGACGGCGGGGGCTTTTTACAATGAGCAGTTCTTC.